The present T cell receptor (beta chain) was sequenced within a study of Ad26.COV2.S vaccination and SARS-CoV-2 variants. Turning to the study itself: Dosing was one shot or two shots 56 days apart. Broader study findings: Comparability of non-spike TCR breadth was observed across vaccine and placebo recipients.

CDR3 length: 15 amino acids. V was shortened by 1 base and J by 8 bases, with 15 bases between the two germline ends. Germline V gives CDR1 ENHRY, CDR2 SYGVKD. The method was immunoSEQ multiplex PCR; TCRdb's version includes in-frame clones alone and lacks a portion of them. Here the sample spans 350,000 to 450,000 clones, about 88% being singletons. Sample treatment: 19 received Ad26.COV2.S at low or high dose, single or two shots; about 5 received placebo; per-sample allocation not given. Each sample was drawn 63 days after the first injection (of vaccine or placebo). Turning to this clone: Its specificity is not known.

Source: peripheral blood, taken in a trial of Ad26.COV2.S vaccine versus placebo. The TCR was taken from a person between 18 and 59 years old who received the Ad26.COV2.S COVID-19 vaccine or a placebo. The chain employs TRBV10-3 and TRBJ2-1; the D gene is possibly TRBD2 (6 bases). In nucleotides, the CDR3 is TGTGCCATCAGTGAGTTTGCGACTAGTGGCGATGAGCAGTTCTTC. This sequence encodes CAISEFATSGDEQFF.